This T cell receptor beta chain was sequenced in a study of cytomegalovirus exposure and HLA in healthy donors. For this clone: Germline and junction disagree at one end, which may indicate a read error. The same CDR3 arises from other DNA sequences in this sample as well.

This CDR3 has 12 residues. Per germline, CDR1 SGHRS and CDR2 YFSETQ. The PCR contained 60 Vbeta and 13 Jbeta primers. Profiled with immunoSEQ multiplex PCR; TCRdb holds only in-frame clones, not every one. The sample has about 120,000 clones; just over 65% are singletons. The material sequenced was PBMCs. This sequence was found in a man younger than 35 in good health and CMV-seronegative. This chain uses TRBV5-1 with TRBJ2-5, with no clear D. The CDR3 sequence: CASSTRVETQYF. The DNA for the CDR3 is TGCGCCAGCAGCACCCGGGTGGAGACCCAATACTTC.